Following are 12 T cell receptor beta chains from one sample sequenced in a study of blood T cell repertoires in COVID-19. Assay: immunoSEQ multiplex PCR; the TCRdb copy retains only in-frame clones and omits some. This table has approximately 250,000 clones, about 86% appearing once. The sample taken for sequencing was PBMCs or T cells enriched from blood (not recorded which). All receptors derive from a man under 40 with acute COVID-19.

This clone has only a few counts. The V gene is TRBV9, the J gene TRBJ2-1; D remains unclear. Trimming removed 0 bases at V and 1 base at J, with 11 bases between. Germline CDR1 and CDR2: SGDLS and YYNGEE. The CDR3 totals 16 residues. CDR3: CASSVGAGDSYNEQFF. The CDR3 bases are TGTGCCAGCAGCGTAGGCGCAGGCGATTCCTACAATGAGCAGTTCTTC. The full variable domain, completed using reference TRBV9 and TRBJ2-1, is DSGVTQTPKHLITATGQRVTLRCSPRSGDLSVYWYQQSLDQGLQFLIQYYNGEERAKGNILERFSAQQFPDLHSELNLSSLELGDSALYFCASSVGAGDSYNEQFFGPGTRLTVL.

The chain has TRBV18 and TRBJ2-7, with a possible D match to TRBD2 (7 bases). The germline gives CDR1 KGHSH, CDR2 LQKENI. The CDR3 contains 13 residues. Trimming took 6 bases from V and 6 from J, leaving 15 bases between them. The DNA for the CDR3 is TGTGCCAGCTCCTCTTTGGGGGGGCCCGAGCAGTACGTC. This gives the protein CASSSLGGPEQYV.

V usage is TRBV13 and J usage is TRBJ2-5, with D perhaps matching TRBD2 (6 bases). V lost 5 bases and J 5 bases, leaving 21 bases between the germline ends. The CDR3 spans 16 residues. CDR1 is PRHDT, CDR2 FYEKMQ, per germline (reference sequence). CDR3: CASSRKRTTAGETQYF. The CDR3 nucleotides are TGTGCCAGCAGCCGAAAACGGACTACAGCTGGGGAGACCCAGTACTTC.

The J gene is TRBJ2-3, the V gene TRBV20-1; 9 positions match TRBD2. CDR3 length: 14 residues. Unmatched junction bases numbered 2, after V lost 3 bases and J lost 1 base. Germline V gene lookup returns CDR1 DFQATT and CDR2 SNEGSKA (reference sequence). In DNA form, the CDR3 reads TGCAGTGCTAGTGTAGCGGGGGGCACAGATACGCAGTATTTT. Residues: CSASVAGGTDTQYF.

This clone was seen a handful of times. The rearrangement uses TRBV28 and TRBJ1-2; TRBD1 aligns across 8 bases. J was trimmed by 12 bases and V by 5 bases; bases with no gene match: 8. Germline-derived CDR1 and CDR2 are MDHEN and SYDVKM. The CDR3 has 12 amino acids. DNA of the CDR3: TGTGCCAGCAGTAACAGACAGGGGATCGACACCTTC. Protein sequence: CASSNRQGIDTF.

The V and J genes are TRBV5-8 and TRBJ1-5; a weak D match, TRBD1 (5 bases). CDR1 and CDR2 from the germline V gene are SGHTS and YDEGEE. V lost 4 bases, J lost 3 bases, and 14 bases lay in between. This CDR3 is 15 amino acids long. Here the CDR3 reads CASSRGGRHNQPQHF. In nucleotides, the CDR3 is TGTGCCAGCAGCCGGGGGGGACGACACAATCAGCCCCAGCATTTT.

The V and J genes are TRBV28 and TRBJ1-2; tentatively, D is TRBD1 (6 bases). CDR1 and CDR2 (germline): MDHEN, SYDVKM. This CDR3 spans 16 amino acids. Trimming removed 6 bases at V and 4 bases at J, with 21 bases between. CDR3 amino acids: CASSLQRTDLGYGYTF. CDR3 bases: TGTGCCAGCAGCCTGCAGAGGACAGACTTGGGCTATGGCTACACCTTC.

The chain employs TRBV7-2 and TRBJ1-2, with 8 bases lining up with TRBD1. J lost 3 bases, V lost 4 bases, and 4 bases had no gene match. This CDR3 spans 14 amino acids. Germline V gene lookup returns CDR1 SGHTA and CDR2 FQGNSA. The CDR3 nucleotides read TGTGCCAGCAGCTCAGGGGGCAGGGACTATGGCTACACCTTC. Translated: CASSSGGRDYGYTF.

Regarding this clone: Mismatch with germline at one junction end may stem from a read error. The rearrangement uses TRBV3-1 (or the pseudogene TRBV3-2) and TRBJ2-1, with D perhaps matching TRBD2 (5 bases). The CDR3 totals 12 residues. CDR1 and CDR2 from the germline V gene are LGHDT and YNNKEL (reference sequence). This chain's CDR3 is CASSQDTPSQVF. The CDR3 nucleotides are TGTGCCAGCAGCCAAGATACCCCTAGCCAGGTCTTC.

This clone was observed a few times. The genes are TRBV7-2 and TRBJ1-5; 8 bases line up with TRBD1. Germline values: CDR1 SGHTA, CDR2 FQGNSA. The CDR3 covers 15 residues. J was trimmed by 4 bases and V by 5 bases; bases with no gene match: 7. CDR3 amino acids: CASSPRQGLNQPQHF. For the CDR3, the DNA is TGTGCCAGCAGCCCCCGACAGGGGCTGAATCAGCCCCAGCATTTT.

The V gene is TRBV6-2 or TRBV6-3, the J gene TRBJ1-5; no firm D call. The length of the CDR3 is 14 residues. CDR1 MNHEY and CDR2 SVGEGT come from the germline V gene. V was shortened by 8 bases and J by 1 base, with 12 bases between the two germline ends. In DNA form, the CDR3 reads TGTGCCAGCGGCCTCTATGTGAGCAATCAGCCCCAGCATTTT. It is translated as CASGLYVSNQPQHF.

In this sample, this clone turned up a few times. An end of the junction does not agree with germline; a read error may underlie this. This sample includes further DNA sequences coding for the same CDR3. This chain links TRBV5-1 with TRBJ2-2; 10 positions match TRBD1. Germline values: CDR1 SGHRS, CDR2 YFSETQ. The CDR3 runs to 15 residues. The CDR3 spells CASSPWTGGTGELFF. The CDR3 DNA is TGTGCCAGCAGCCCGTGGACAGGGGGGACCGGGGAGCTGTTTTTT.